This T cell receptor (beta chain) was captured by sequencing in a study of memory CD8 T cells in hepatitis C reinfection (dated by TCRdb to 2016 to 2017). At the level of the whole study: Two consecutive HCV infections were spontaneously resolved by three donors, whereas a primary infection was cleared by two donors who then became chronically infected after reinfection. A case counted as HCV reinfection when an HCV RNA test came back positive after two negative tests taken at least 60 days apart. Peak reinfection samples were collected 3 to 8 weeks after reinfection was detected. In 4 to 6 donors, the study followed the TCR beta repertoire of virus-specific CD8 T cells over time through an HCV reinfection episode. A few reinfection cases with stored pre-reinfection samples were identified between the late 2000s and the early 2010s. Participants who had resolved a prior HCV infection were followed every 3 months in the reinfection study. The peak reinfection time point was selected on the basis of previously published longitudinal tetramer+ CD8 T cell frequency data.

V is trimmed back by 5 bases and J by 3 bases, and the junction contains 3 bases that no gene match accounts for. From its cysteine to its phenylalanine, the CDR3 spans 14 amino acids. The CDR3 DNA has 42 bases and is translated from base 1. The germline V gene (reference sequence) yields SEHNR for CDR1 and FQNEAQ for CDR2. Library construction relied on the immunoSEQ multiplex PCR assay. Genomic DNA was extracted from sorted cells, and the TCR beta V, D and J regions were sequenced by Adaptive Biotechnologies' automated high-throughput method. A two-step, bias-controlled multiplex PCR was used to amplify the CDR3 regions. An Illumina instrument was used to sequence the amplified TCR beta libraries. From the authors' description of their analysis: The demultiplexed reads were processed to cut down on amplification and sequencing bias, and the IMGT database was used to assign CDR3 sequences to gene families. ImmunoSEQ software version 2.0 was used to analyze repertoire data. Clonotype lists were filtered to remove out-of-frame sequences and sequences containing stop codons in the CDR3. Clonotypes below 0.01% frequency were excluded because they corresponded to less than one cell. To get richness, observed richness was divided by input cell number, while evenness came from dividing Shannon entropy by log observed richness. Simpson diversity and Morisita-Horn overlap indices were used to quantify repertoire diversity and similarity between time points. Clonotypes were sorted into dominant (>1%), sub-dominant (0.5-0.99%), low abundance (0.1-0.49%) or lowest abundance (<0.1%) groups. For the germline index, total nucleotide additions were subtracted from total CDR3 length, and that difference was then divided by total CDR3 length. TCRdb carries this immuneACCESS record with in-frame sequences only. Its versions omit some clonotypes, under half of them owing to an unresolved V gene in the studies checked, with the rest unexplained. Clone size and V and J calls were adopted from that table, with D and trimming inferred from the DNA. The sample data list around 47,000 clones, and roughly 90% of these were observed just once. The biggest ten clones account for approximately 1.2% of the sample.

The investigation overall reported the following: With only 4 or 5 donors, the study could not reach definitive conclusions about public clonotypes linked to secondary clearance.

Regarding this clone: This clone's antigen is unknown. Per-nucleotide qualities are absent, and no much larger clonotype sits a single base away. This specimen includes other DNA sequences encoding the same CDR3.

Taken with the paper, the label for time point translates to: peak reinfection, 3 to 8 weeks after reinfection detection. The sorted cells were sequenced directly ex vivo, without any in vitro expansion ahead of TCR sequencing. The donors, who were people who inject drugs, were enrolled in the Montreal Acute Hepatitis C Cohort Study (HEPCO) in Canada. As controls, total naive CD8 T cells were sorted as viable CD3+ CD8+ CD45RO- cells from two donors at all three reinfection time points. Before sorting, cryopreserved peripheral blood mononuclear cells were thawed and used as the source for purifying CD8 T cells. CD8 T cells were enriched by negative selection with the MACS CD8+ T cell Isolation Kit. Cells were sorted on a BD FACSAria II sorter running FACSDiva software, and FlowJo was used to analyze the data.

The sequenced material came from naive CD8+ T cells sorted from blood. Reading the label with the study, this specimen's cell subset or site is: total naive CD8+CD45RO- T cells. The receptor comes from a man between 18 and 29 years old with hepatitis C virus infection. In this chain, TRBV7-9 is recombined with TRBJ2-5, with 10 bases matching TRBD1. The CDR3 corresponds to CASSPTGGEETQYF. The DNA reads as follows: TGTGCCAGCAGCCCGACAGGGGGCGAAGAGACCCAGTACTTC.